Reported below is one T cell receptor (beta chain). Its antigen is not identified. The data originate from a study of radiotherapy plus CTLA-4 blockade in lung cancer. Study information: Objective responses arose in over 15% of patients, and 31% experienced disease control.

The repertoire was sequenced with immunoSEQ multiplex PCR; TCRdb's copy has only in-frame clones and lacks some. In the table there are about 90,000 clones, 60% to 80% of which are singletons. Per germline, CDR1 LGHNA and CDR2 YSLEER. Trimming stripped 1 base from V and 0 bases from J, with 10 bases between. The CDR3 is 15 residues long. Broader study findings: Radiotherapy with ipilimumab was followed by blood expansion of tumor-derived clones.

The sequencing used peripheral blood, collected from a patient treated with radiotherapy plus ipilimumab. This clonotype was obtained from a human donor with non-small cell lung cancer that progressed on radiotherapy plus ipilimumab. V usage is TRBV4-3 and J usage is TRBJ2-7; D is perhaps TRBD2 (7 bases). DNA of the CDR3: TGCGCCAGCAGCCAAGGGAGGGGGGGCTCCTACGAGCAGTACTTC. Its protein is CASSQGRGGSYEQYF.